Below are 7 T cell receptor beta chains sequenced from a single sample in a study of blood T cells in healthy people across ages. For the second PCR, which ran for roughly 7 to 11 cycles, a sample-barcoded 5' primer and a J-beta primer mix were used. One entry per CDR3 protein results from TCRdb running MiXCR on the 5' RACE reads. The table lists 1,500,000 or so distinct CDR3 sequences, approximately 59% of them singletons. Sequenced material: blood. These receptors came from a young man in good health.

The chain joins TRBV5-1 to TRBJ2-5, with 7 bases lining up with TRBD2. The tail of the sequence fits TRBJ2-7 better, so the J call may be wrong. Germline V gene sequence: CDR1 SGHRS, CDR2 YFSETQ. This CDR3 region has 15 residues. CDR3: CASSSSSGGTYEQYF. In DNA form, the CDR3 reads TGCGCCAGCAGCTCGTCTAGCGGTGGTACCTACGAGCAGTACTTC.

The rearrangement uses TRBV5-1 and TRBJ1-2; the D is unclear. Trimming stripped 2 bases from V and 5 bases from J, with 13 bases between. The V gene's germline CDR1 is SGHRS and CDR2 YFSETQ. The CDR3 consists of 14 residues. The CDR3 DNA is TGCGCCAGCAGCTTCGCCGGGTCGGTTTATGGCTACACCTTC. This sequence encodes CASSFAGSVYGYTF.

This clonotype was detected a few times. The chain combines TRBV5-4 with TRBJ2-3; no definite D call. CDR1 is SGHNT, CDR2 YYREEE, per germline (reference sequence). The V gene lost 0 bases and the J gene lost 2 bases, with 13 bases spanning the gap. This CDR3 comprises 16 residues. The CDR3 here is CASSLGRLTPTDTQYF. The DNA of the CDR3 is TGTGCCAGCAGCTTGGGCAGGCTGACCCCCACAGATACGCAGTATTTT.

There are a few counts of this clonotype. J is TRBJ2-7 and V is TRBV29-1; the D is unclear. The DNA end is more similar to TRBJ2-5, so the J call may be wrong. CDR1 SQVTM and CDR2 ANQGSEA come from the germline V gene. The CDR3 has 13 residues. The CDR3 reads CSVEPRFRETQYF. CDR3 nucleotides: TGCAGCGTTGAACCCAGGTTTCGGGAGACCCAGTACTTC.

CDR3 residues: CASNRVASGANVLTF. For the CDR3, the DNA is TGTGCCAGCAACAGGGTAGCCTCTGGGGCCAACGTCCTGACTTTC. The chain employs TRBV12-3 or TRBV12-4 and TRBJ2-6; D possibly corresponds to TRBD1 (6 bases). Trimming took 7 bases from V and 0 from J, leaving 10 bases between them. The CDR3 has 15 amino acids.

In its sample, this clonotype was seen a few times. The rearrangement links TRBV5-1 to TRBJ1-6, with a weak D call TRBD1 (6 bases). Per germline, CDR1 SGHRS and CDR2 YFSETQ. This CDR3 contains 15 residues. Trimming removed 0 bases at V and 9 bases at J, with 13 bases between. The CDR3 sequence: CASSLDRAGGSPLHF. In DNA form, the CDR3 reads TGCGCCAGCAGCTTGGACAGGGCTGGTGGTTCACCCCTCCACTTT.

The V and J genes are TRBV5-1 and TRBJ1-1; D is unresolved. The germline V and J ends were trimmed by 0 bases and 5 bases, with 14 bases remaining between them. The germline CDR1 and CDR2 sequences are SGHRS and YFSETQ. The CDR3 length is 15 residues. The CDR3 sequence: CASSLVRGLTTEAFF. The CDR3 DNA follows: TGCGCCAGCAGCTTGGTGAGAGGATTAACTACTGAAGCTTTCTTT.